The 14 T cell receptor beta chains in this list originate from one sample, sequenced in a study of human T cells and chemical hapten exposure. TCRdb called the RACE reads again in MiXCR, with one record for every CDR3 protein. The table lists 70,000 or so distinct CDR3 sequences, approximately 12% of them singletons. The time point here: patch test 3, about 24 weeks after DPC sensitization. Treatment noted: therapeutic diphenylcyclopropenone sensitization with weekly scalp DPC. Source: whole blood, taken in connection with sensitization to the hapten diphenylcyclopropenone (DPC). The source of these receptors is a woman aged 50 to 60 with alopecia areata. Some clones in this sample may be carry-over from other donors' samples.

This clonotype was seen repeatedly, ten times or more. This chain uses TRBV29-1 with TRBJ2-3; TRBD1 agrees at 7 bases. J was trimmed by 9 bases and V by 3 bases; bases with no gene match: 12. The germline V gene encodes CDR1 SQVTM and CDR2 ANQGSEA. The CDR3 is 14 amino acids. The CDR3 DNA follows: TGCAGCGTTGATTCGCAGGGGGTGGGGAACACGCAGTATTTT. It specifies CSVDSQGVGNTQYF.

The DNA for the CDR3 is TGTGCCAGCAGTGAAGGGCCGGGAGCGGGGGCCAACGTCCTGACTTTC. Translating it yields CASSEGPGAGANVLTF. V is TRBV2 and J is TRBJ2-6; tentatively, D is TRBD2 (6 bases). Germline CDR1 reads SNHLY; CDR2 reads FYNNEI. The CDR3 length is 16 residues. V lost 1 base, J lost 4 bases, and 11 bases lay in between.

At least ten counts were recorded for this clonotype. CDR3 bases: TGTGCCAGCTCACCAAGGGGCAGCAACTCTGGGGCCAACGTCCTGACTTTC. This sequence encodes CASSPRGSNSGANVLTF. The rearrangement links TRBV18 to TRBJ2-6; tentatively, D is TRBD1 (5 bases). Germline values: CDR1 KGHSH, CDR2 LQKENI. The CDR3 runs 17 residues. Trimming removed 2 bases from V and 0 bases from J, with 11 bases in between.

This clonotype was detected many times. J is TRBJ1-2 and V is TRBV3-1, with D unclear. The ends were cut back, 1 base at V and 6 bases at J, with 21 bases in the middle. Germline loops: CDR1 LGHDT, CDR2 YNNKEL (reference sequence). This CDR3 is 17 amino acids long. CDR3 nucleotide sequence: TGTGCCAGCAGCCAAGTCGAAGGGCGGGGTCTTTCCGATGGCTACACCTTC. This translates into CASSQVEGRGLSDGYTF.

This clonotype has a count of ten or more. The chain is built from TRBV6-5 and TRBJ1-6; TRBD1 might be the D (5 bases). V lost 1 base to trimming and J lost 7 bases, with 14 bases between them. The CDR3 is 16 residues long. Germline V gives CDR1 MNHEY, CDR2 SVGAGI. The CDR3 DNA is TGTGCCAGCAGTTACTTGGCAGGGTTAGGGAATTCACCCCTCCACTTT. This encodes CASSYLAGLGNSPLHF.

This clonotype was seen many times. This sequence joins TRBV4-1 and TRBJ2-5; a weak D match, TRBD2 (6 bases). The CDR3 totals 15 residues. CDR1 and CDR2 (germline): MGHRA, YSYEKL. V lost 0 bases and J lost 0, with 8 bases in between. The CDR3 sequence: CASSQDGGNQETQYF. The CDR3 DNA reads as TGCGCCAGCAGCCAAGACGGCGGGAACCAAGAGACCCAGTACTTC.

V gene TRBV6-5 combines with J gene TRBJ2-3; the match to TRBD2 covers 12 bases. Germline CDR1 is MNHEY and CDR2 is SVGAGI. The CDR3 loop spans 14 amino acids. J gave up 5 bases and V 7 bases, and 4 bases lay outside the gene matches. As DNA, the CDR3 is TGTGCCAGCACCAGACTAGCGGGGGAAGATACGCAGTATTTT. Translation gives CASTRLAGEDTQYF.

The chain couples TRBV5-1 to TRBJ1-1, with D possibly matching TRBD1 (5 bases). Germline V gives CDR1 SGHRS, CDR2 YFSETQ. V gave up 1 base and J gave up 6 bases, with 13 bases separating them. This CDR3 has 14 residues. The CDR3 coding sequence is TGCGCCAGCAGCTTGTTGACGGGGGGGTCTGAAGCTTTCTTT. The encoded protein is CASSLLTGGSEAFF.

This clonotype occurred many times. The chain uses TRBV6-6 and TRBJ2-3; TRBD1 might be the D (6 bases). The CDR3 is made up of 13 amino acids. Germline V CDR1 and CDR2: MNHNY, SVGAGI (reference sequence). With 5 bases removed from V and 6 bases from J, the gap between germline ends came to 12 bases. The CDR3 loop reads CASSPPGADTQYF. The DNA for the CDR3 is TGTGCCAGCAGTCCGCCAGGGGCGGATACGCAGTATTTT.

Ten or more counts support this clonotype. The chain is built from TRBV10-3 and TRBJ1-2; 10 bases map to TRBD1. This CDR3 is 13 amino acids long. V was pared by 11 bases and J by 5 bases, with 8 bases of the junction left unmatched. Germline assignment: CDR1 ENHRY and CDR2 SYGVKD. CDR3 region: CAVRGTGDYGYTF. Here the CDR3 DNA reads TGTGCCGTCCGGGGGACAGGGGATTATGGCTACACCTTC.

This clonotype showed up just a few times. At one of its ends the junction is not consistent with the germline gene, which may arise from a read error. The chain carries TRBV10-3 and TRBJ1-4; the D gene is possibly TRBD1 (5 bases). CDR1 and CDR2 (germline): ENHRY, SYGVKD. CDR3 size: 16 residues. The chain's CDR3 is CAITASKGDPNEKLLF. CDR3 coding DNA: TGTGCCATCACGGCATCGAAAGGGGACCCCAATGAAAAACTGCTTTTT.

The rearrangement links TRBV9 to TRBJ1-5, with D maybe TRBD1 (6 bases). Trimming removed 4 bases at V and 3 bases at J, with 14 bases between. This CDR3 spans 15 amino acids. CDR1 and CDR2 from the germline V gene are SGDLS and YYNGEE. The DNA for the CDR3 is TGTGCCAGCAGCCTAGGTGGACAGCTCAATCAGCCCCAGCATTTT. The encoded protein is CASSLGGQLNQPQHF.

This clonotype was counted between two and nine times. The CDR3 protein is CSARDATGNTGELFF. The CDR3 nucleotides are TGCAGTGCTAGAGATGCGACAGGGAACACCGGGGAGCTGTTTTTT. This sequence joins TRBV20-1 and TRBJ2-2, with a tentative D call TRBD1 (6 bases). In germline, CDR1 is DFQATT, CDR2 SNEGSKA (reference sequence). V lost 0 bases to trimming and J lost 1 base, with 9 bases between them. CDR3 length: 15 amino acids.

This clonotype was observed at least ten times. V usage is TRBV11-2 and J usage is TRBJ2-2; D perhaps matches TRBD2 (6 bases). From germline, CDR1 is SGHAT and CDR2 FQNNGV. The CDR3 is 16 residues long. The V end was cut by 4 bases, the J end by 8 bases, with 20 bases between. The CDR3 is CASSSMPGLVRGELFF. CDR3 sequence (DNA): TGTGCCAGCAGCTCCATGCCGGGACTGGTTAGGGGGGAGCTGTTTTTT.